This passage covers 3 T cell receptor beta chains from one sample sequenced in a study of blood T cell repertoires in COVID-19. Sequenced by immunoSEQ multiplex PCR; TCRdb stores in-frame clones only, minus some. The repertoire has some 190,000 clones, around nine tenths of them found once; the top ten carry around 1.6%. The sequencing input was peripheral blood. Receptor source: a man between 18 and 35 years old with active or convalescent COVID-19.

The genes are TRBV4-3 and TRBJ2-3; 9 nucleotides line up with TRBD1. The V segment lost 3 bases and the J segment 3 bases; nucleotides outside the gene matches: 7. The CDR3 has 16 residues. Germline values: CDR1 LGHNA, CDR2 YSLEER. The DNA for the CDR3 is TGCGCCAGCAGCCAGATCGGGACAGGGAGAACAGATACGCAGTATTTT. It yields the protein CASSQIGTGRTDTQYF.

The rearrangement joins TRBV5-6 to TRBJ1-2; 10 nucleotides line up with TRBD1. Germline CDR1 SGHDT, CDR2 YYEEEE. This CDR3 has 14 residues. V shed 3 bases and J 3 bases; nucleotides not matched to a gene: 2. The CDR3 region has the DNA TGTGCCAGCAGCTGGGACAGGGGCTACTATGGCTACACCTTC. Translation gives CASSWDRGYYGYTF. Full variable domain (rest looked up from reference TRBV5-6 and TRBJ1-2): DAGVTQSPTHLIKTRGQQVTLRCSPKSGHDTVSWYQQALGQGPQFIFQYYEEEERQRGNFPDRFSGHQFPNYSSELNVNALLLGDSALYLCASSWDRGYYGYTFGSGTRLTVV.

V and J are TRBV6-5 and TRBJ1-6, with TRBD1 as a possible D gene (6 bases). Germline-derived CDR1 and CDR2 are MNHEY and SVGAGI. Trimming pared 9 bases from V and 9 bases from J, leaving 21 bases between. The CDR3 is 15 residues long. CDR3: CASSPGDGEFSPLHF. CDR3 bases: TGTGCCAGTTCACCAGGGGACGGAGAATTTTCACCCCTCCACTTT.